The following is a T cell receptor (beta chain) sequence with its context. Its antigen is unknown. Profiling relied on immunoSEQ multiplex PCR, and the TCRdb table lists in-frame clones only, not all of them. The data contain some 51,000 clones, about 77% of them singletons. Documented time point: week 5, during vaccination. Vaccine doses each comprised 300 ug of mutant IDH1 20-mer peptide, with topical imiquimod. The sample belongs to a study of a mutant IDH1 vaccine in newly diagnosed glioma. Overall study context: Across weeks 1, 3, 5, 7, 11, 15, 19 and 23, patients received a vaccination each time, eight in all. The study started vaccination 4-6 weeks after radiotherapy alone, or with temozolomide cycles. Patients got radiotherapy, temozolomide, or both beforehand, and most got both.

The CDR3 has 15 amino acids. The germline gives CDR1 KGHSH, CDR2 LQKENI. The V and J ends lost 3 bases and 1 base respectively, with 12 bases between them. The sequence came from a man in his forties or fifties with glioma. This chain uses TRBV18 with TRBJ1-1; D uncertain. The material was PBMCs, obtained from a glioma patient whose treatment included an IDH1 peptide vaccine. CDR3 DNA: TGTGCCAGCTCACCCCGACATTCCTCGAACACTGAAGCTTTCTTT. Encoded protein: CASSPRHSSNTEAFF.